These 9 T cell receptor beta chains originate from one sample sequenced in a study of T cells in Graves' hyperthyroidism and ophthalmopathy. RNA transcripts gave rise to amplified TCR beta CDR3 regions. With the HTBI primer set, the TCR CDR3 went through a first round of RT-PCR. In TCRdb, the multiplex PCR reads were re-called with MiXCR into one record per CDR3 protein. This table holds roughly 650,000 distinct CDR3 sequences, 16% found once. The material sequenced was blood. These receptors were obtained from a woman between 40 and 55 years old with Graves' ophthalmopathy.

Many counts were recorded for this clonotype. CDR3 in DNA: TGTGCCAGCAGAGCTGGGACTAGCGCGACCTACGAGCAGTACTTC. Amino acid sequence: CASRAGTSATYEQYF. This chain joins TRBV7-9 and TRBJ2-7; 10 bases line up with TRBD2. The CDR3 runs to 15 residues. Germline V gene data show CDR1 as SEHNR and CDR2 as FQNEAQ (reference sequence). V was pared by 6 bases and J by 2 bases, with 7 bases of the junction left unmatched.

This sequence joins TRBV20-1 and TRBJ1-2; 8 bases are a match to TRBD1. V was clipped by 6 bases and J by 4 bases; unmatched bases: 10. This CDR3 is 14 amino acids long. Germline CDR1 reads DFQATT; CDR2 reads SNEGSKA (reference sequence). CDR3 region: CSASRGPRTYGYTF. Written as DNA, the CDR3 is TGCAGTGCCAGCAGGGGGCCAAGAACCTATGGCTACACCTTC.

This clonotype has a count of ten or more. The V call is TRBV18, the J call TRBJ1-1, with TRBD1 matching over 8 bases. The CDR3 runs 14 residues. CDR1 is KGHSH and CDR2 is LQKENI in the germline V gene. V lost 4 bases, J lost 0 bases, and 1 base stayed unmatched. The CDR3 loop is CASSQDRVNTEAFF. CDR3 coding DNA: TGTGCCAGCTCACAGGACAGGGTGAACACTGAAGCTTTCTTT.

The V gene is TRBV20-1, the J gene TRBJ1-3; D not certain. The length of the CDR3 is 11 residues. From germline, CDR1 is DFQATT and CDR2 SNEGSKA (reference sequence). Trimming took off 2 bases at V and 4 bases at J, with 3 bases between the two ends. The CDR3 nucleotides read TGCAGTGCTAGAAACGGAAACACCATATATTTT. Translation: CSARNGNTIYF.

The chain employs TRBV29-1 and TRBJ2-1, with TRBD2 matching over 11 bases. Per the germline V gene, CDR1 is SQVTM and CDR2 is ANQGSEA. The CDR3 extends over 13 amino acids. V was pared by 8 bases and J by 3 bases, with 3 bases of the junction left unmatched. The CDR3 sequence is CSLGTSGYNEQFF. The CDR3 DNA sequence: TGCAGCCTAGGGACTAGCGGCTACAATGAGCAGTTCTTC.

The chain couples TRBV28 to TRBJ2-3; 9 positions agree with TRBD2. This CDR3 is 19 amino acids long. Germline-derived CDR1 and CDR2 are MDHEN and SYDVKM. Unmatched junction bases numbered 15, after V lost 5 bases and J lost 0 bases. CDR3 bases: TGTGCCAGCAGTGCTATGGGGCTAGCGGGAAGCACTAGCACAGATACGCAGTATTTT. Encoded protein: CASSAMGLAGSTSTDTQYF.

The table lists this clonotype with many counts. The chain combines TRBV20-1 with TRBJ1-5; TRBD1 is a possible D gene (5 bases). Germline V gene sequence: CDR1 DFQATT, CDR2 SNEGSKA (reference sequence). Trimming shortened V by 0 bases and J by 7 bases, and 13 bases separated the two germline ends. The CDR3 length is 14 residues. The CDR3 nucleotides read TGCAGTGCTAGAGAAGGGGTCCTAGGCCAGCCCCAGCATTTT. The encoded protein is CSAREGVLGQPQHF.

This clonotype has more than one count but fewer than ten. CDR3: CASRTDVYYGYTF. CDR3 sequence (DNA): TGTGCCAGCAGAACGGACGTTTACTATGGCTACACCTTC. The chain couples TRBV7-9 to TRBJ1-2; no definite D call. V was trimmed by 6 bases and J by 3 bases, leaving 11 bases between them. Germline V gene sequence: CDR1 SEHNR, CDR2 FQNEAQ (reference sequence). The length of the CDR3 is 13 residues.

V usage is TRBV20-1 and J usage is TRBJ1-5; 7 nucleotides match TRBD1. Germline CDR1 is DFQATT and CDR2 is SNEGSKA (reference sequence). CDR3 length: 15 residues. J was trimmed by 0 bases and V by 3 bases; bases with no gene match: 5. The chain's CDR3 is CSASLGTDSNQPQHF. CDR3 nucleotide sequence: TGCAGTGCTAGCCTCGGGACAGATAGCAATCAGCCCCAGCATTTT.